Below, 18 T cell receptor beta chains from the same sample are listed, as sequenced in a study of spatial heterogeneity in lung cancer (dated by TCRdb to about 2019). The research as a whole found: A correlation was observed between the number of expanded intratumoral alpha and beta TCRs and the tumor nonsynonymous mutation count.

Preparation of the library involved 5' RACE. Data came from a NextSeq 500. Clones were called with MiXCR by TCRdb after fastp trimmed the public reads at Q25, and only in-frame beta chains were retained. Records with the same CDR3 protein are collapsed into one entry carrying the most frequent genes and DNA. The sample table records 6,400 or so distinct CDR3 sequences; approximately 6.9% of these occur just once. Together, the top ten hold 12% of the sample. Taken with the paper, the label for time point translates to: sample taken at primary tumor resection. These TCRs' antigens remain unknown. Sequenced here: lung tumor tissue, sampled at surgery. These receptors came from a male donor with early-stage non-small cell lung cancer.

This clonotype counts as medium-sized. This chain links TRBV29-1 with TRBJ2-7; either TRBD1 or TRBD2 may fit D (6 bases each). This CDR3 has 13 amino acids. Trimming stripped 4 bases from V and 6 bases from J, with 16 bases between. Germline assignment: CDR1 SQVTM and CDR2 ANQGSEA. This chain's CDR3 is CSVVISGGGEQYF. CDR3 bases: TGCAGCGTTGTGATTAGCGGAGGGGGCGAGCAGTACTTC.

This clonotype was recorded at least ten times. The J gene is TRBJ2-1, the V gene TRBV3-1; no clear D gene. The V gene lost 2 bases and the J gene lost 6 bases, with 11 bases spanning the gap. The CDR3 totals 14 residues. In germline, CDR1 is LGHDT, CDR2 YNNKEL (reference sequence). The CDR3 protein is CASSQLSRSNEQFF. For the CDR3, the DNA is TGTGCCAGCAGCCAATTATCCAGGAGCAATGAGCAGTTCTTC.

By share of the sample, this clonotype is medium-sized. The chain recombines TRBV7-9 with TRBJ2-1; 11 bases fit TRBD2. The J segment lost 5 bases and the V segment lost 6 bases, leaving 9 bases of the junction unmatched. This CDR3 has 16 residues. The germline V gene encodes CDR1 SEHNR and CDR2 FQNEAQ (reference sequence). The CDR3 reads CASSTDPGLADNEQFF. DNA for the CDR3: TGTGCCAGCAGTACGGACCCGGGACTAGCGGACAATGAGCAGTTCTTC.

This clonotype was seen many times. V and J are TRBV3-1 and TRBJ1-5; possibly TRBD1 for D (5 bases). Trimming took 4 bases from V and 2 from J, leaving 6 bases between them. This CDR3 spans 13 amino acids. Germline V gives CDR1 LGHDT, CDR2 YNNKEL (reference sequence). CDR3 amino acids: CASSRGGNQPQHF. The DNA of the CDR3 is TGTGCCAGCAGCCGGGGCGGCAATCAGCCCCAGCATTTT.

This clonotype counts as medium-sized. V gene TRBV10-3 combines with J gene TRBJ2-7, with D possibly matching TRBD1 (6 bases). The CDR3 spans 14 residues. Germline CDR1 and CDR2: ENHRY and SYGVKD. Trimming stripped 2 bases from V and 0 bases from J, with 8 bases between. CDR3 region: CAISERDTSYEQYF. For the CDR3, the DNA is TGTGCCATCAGTGAGAGGGACACCTCCTACGAGCAGTACTTC.

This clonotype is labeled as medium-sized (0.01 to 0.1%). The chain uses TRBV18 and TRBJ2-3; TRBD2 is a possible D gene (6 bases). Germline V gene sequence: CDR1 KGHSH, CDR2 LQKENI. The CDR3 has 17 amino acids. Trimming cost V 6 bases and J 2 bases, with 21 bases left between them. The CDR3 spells CASSPGTPLTTTDTQYF. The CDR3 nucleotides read TGTGCCAGCTCCCCCGGGACTCCACTCACTACCACAGATACGCAGTATTTT.

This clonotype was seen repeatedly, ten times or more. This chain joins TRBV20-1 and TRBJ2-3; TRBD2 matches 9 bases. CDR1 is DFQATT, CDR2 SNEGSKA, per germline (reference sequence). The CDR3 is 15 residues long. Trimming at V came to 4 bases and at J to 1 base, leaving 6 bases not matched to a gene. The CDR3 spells CSAIERGAGTDTQYF. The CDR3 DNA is TGCAGTGCTATAGAGCGGGGGGCCGGCACAGATACGCAGTATTTT.

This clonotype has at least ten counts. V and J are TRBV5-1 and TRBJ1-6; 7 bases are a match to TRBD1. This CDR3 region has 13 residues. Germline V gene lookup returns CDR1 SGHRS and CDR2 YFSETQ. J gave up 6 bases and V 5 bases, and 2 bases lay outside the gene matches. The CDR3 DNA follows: TGCGCCAGCAGTCGGGACAGTAATTCACCCCTCCACTTT. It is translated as CASSRDSNSPLHF.

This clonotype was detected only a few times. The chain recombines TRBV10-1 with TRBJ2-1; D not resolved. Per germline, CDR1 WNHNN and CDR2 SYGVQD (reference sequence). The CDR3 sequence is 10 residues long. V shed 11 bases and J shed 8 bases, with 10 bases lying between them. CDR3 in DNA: TGCGCCCCAACGACCGATGAGCAGTTCTTC. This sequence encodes CAPTTDEQFF.

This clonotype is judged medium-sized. CDR3 DNA: TGTGCCAGCAGCTTAGCTCTGGGCGGGGAGCTGTTTTTT. This translates into CASSLALGGELFF. The genes are TRBV7-8 and TRBJ2-2; no definite D call. Trimming cost V 0 bases and J 7 bases, with 6 bases left between them. Looked up from germline, CDR1 is SGHVS and CDR2 is FQNEAQ. The CDR3 length is 13 residues.

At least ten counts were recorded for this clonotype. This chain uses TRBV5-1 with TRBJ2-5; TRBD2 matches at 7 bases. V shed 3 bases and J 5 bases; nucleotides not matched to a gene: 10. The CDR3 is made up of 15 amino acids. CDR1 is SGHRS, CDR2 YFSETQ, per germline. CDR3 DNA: TGCGCCAGCAGCTCGGCGGGTCAGGGAGGGGAGACCCAGTACTTC. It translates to CASSSAGQGGETQYF.

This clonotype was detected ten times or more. The CDR3 DNA reads as TGCGCCAGCAGCCCCGCGGCGGCGGGGGGGTCTGGGGAGCAGTACTTC. Encoded protein: CASSPAAAGGSGEQYF. The rearrangement joins TRBV4-1 to TRBJ2-7; TRBD2 matches at 9 bases. V lost 4 bases and J lost 7; bases outside the gene matches: 14. The CDR3 has 16 residues. Germline CDR1 reads MGHRA; CDR2 reads YSYEKL.

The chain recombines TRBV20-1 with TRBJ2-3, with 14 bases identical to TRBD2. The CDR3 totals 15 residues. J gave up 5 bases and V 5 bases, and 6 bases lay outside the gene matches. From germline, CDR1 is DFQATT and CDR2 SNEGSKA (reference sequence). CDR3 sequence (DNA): TGCAGTGCTGTGACTAGCGGGAGGGCCATAGATACGCAGTATTTT. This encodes CSAVTSGRAIDTQYF.

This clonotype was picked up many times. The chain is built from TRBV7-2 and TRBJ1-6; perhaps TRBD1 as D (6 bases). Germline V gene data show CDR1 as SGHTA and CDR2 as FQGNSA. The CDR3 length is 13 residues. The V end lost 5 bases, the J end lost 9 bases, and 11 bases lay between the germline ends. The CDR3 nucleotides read TGTGCCAGCAGCCGACAGGACGGTTCACCCCTCCACTTT. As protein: CASSRQDGSPLHF.

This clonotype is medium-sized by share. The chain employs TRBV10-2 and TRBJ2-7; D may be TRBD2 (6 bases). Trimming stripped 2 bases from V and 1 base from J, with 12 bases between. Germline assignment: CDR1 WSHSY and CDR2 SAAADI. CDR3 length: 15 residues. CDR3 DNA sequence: TGCGCCAGCAGTGAGGCGGAGGGCAGTTCCTACGAGCAGTACTTC. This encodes CASSEAEGSSYEQYF.

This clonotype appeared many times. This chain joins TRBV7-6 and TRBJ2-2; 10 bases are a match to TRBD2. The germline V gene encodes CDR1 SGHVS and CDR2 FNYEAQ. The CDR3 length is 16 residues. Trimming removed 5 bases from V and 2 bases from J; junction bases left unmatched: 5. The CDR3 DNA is TGTGCCAGCAGCCCAACACTAGCGGGAAACACCGGGGAGCTGTTTTTT. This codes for CASSPTLAGNTGELFF.

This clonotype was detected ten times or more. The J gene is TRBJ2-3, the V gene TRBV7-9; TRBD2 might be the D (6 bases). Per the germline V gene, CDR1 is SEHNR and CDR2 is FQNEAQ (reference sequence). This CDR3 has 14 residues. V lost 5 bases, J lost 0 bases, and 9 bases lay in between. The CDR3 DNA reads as TGTGCCAGCAGCCATGGGACTAGCACAGATACGCAGTATTTT. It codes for CASSHGTSTDTQYF.

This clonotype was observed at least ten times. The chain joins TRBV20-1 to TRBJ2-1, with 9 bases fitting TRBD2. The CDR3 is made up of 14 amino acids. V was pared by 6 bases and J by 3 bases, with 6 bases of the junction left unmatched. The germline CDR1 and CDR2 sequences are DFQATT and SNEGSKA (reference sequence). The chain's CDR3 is CSARRGGHYNEQFF. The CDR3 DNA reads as TGCAGTGCCAGGCGGGGGGGCCACTACAATGAGCAGTTCTTC.